These 11 T cell receptor beta chains were all obtained from the same sample, sequenced in a study of blood T cell repertoires in COVID-19. Sequencing used immunoSEQ multiplex PCR; TCRdb keeps in-frame clones, though not all of them. The repertoire holds about 140,000 clones, with 88% as singletons. Material for sequencing was peripheral blood. The receptors were gathered from a woman between 50 and 59 years old with acute or convalescent COVID-19.

J is TRBJ2-5 and V is TRBV14, with a possible D match to TRBD2 (5 bases). V was trimmed by 0 bases and J by 9 bases, leaving 8 bases between them. In germline, CDR1 is SGHDN, CDR2 FVKESK. The CDR3 consists of 12 residues. The CDR3 nucleotides read TGTGCCAGCAGCCAAGATGTCGGGGCCCAGTACTTC. Translating gives CASSQDVGAQYF.

The chain is built from TRBV3-1 (or the pseudogene TRBV3-2) and TRBJ2-3; TRBD2 is a possible D gene (7 bases). V dropped 1 base and J dropped 1 base, with 12 bases sitting between them. Germline V gives CDR1 LGHDT, CDR2 YNNKEL (reference sequence). This CDR3 spans 16 amino acids. The CDR3 DNA reads TGTGCCAGCAGCCAAGCACGGGGGGCAGGCACAGATACGCAGTATTTT. This codes for CASSQARGAGTDTQYF.

This sequence joins TRBV19 and TRBJ1-5; 9 nucleotides line up with TRBD1. V was clipped by 8 bases and J by 3 bases; unmatched bases: 2. The CDR3 covers 13 residues. CDR1 LNHDA and CDR2 SQIVND come from the germline V gene (reference sequence). The CDR3 loop is CASYRGPNQPQHF. CDR3 nucleotides: TGTGCCAGTTACAGGGGGCCCAATCAGCCCCAGCATTTT.

The chain carries TRBV5-1 and TRBJ1-5, with D tentatively TRBD1 (6 bases). The CDR3 length is 14 residues. Trimming took off 4 bases at V and 3 bases at J, with 11 bases between the two ends. Per the germline V gene, CDR1 is SGHRS and CDR2 is YFSETQ. DNA of the CDR3: TGCGCCAGCAGCCAGGACAGTCTCAATCAGCCCCAGCATTTT. Protein: CASSQDSLNQPQHF.

This chain joins TRBV4-2 and TRBJ2-3; 12 bases match TRBD2. This CDR3 spans 16 amino acids. Germline V gene data show CDR1 as LGHNA and CDR2 as YNFKEQ. V was clipped by 0 bases and J by 6 bases; unmatched bases: 4. CDR3 amino acids: CASSQDLTSGSDTQYF. CDR3 in DNA: TGTGCCAGCAGCCAAGATTTGACTAGCGGGAGCGATACGCAGTATTTT.

This rearrangement joins TRBV5-1 to TRBJ1-5, with D maybe TRBD1 (5 bases). Germline assignment: CDR1 SGHRS and CDR2 YFSETQ. The CDR3 runs to 13 residues. Trimming pared 3 bases from V and 6 bases from J, leaving 10 bases between. This CDR3 is CASSWSQGQPQHF. The CDR3 nucleotides read TGCGCCAGCAGCTGGTCCCAGGGTCAGCCCCAGCATTTT.

This clone was seen just once. The chain couples TRBV7-2 to TRBJ1-1, with 7 bases matching TRBD1. CDR1 SGHTA and CDR2 FQGNSA come from the germline V gene. V lost 6 bases to trimming and J lost 1 base; unmatched junction nucleotides: 5. The CDR3 runs to 14 residues. In DNA form, the CDR3 reads TGTGCCAGCAGACTTGGACAGGCGAACACTGAAGCTTTCTTT. Its translation: CASRLGQANTEAFF. Combining the CDR3 with reference TRBV7-2 and TRBJ1-1 gives the whole variable domain GAGVSQSPSNKVTEKGKDVELRCDPISGHTALYWYRQSLGQGLEFLIYFQGNSAPDKSGLPSDRFSAERTGGSVSTLTIQRTQQEDSAVYLCASRLGQANTEAFFGQGTRLTVV.

V and J are TRBV9 and TRBJ2-3; D is unresolved. The germline V and J ends were trimmed by 4 bases and 1 base, with 13 bases remaining between them. The CDR3 totals 15 residues. CDR1 is SGDLS and CDR2 is YYNGEE in the germline V gene. In DNA form, the CDR3 reads TGTGCCAGCAGCCATTCGCCCCCGGGCACAGATACGCAGTATTTT. It yields the protein CASSHSPPGTDTQYF.

This chain uses TRBV5-1 with TRBJ1-4; TRBD1 agrees at 9 bases. Germline V gene lookup returns CDR1 SGHRS and CDR2 YFSETQ. The CDR3 consists of 16 residues. Unmatched junction bases numbered 11, after V lost 5 bases and J lost 6 bases. The CDR3 loop is CASSPRQGGLDEKLFF. Written as DNA, the CDR3 is TGCGCCAGCAGTCCCCGACAGGGGGGTTTGGATGAAAAACTGTTTTTT.

V is TRBV6-5 and J is TRBJ2-7, with TRBD1 matching over 8 bases. There are 15 residues in the CDR3. The germline CDR1 and CDR2 sequences are MNHEY and SVGAGI. The ends lost 1 base at V and 5 bases at J; junction bases unmatched: 7. CDR3 nucleotides: TGTGCCAGCAGTTACTGGGCAGGGGGCTTCGACGAGCAGTACTTC. Protein product: CASSYWAGGFDEQYF.

The chain links TRBV29-1 to TRBJ1-1; D may be TRBD1 (5 bases). The CDR3 length is 12 residues. V was cut by 3 bases and J by 7 bases, with 12 bases left in between. The germline V gene has CDR1 SQVTM and CDR2 ANQGSEA. This chain's CDR3 is CSVDAQGGEAFF. CDR3 in DNA: TGCAGCGTTGACGCCCAGGGAGGTGAAGCTTTCTTT.